One sample yielded the 13 T cell receptor beta chains listed below, sequenced in a study of blood T cell repertoires in COVID-19. TCRdb keeps only in-frame clones here, not all; method: immunoSEQ multiplex PCR. This sample carries about 150,000 clones, 70% to 90% of them seen once, and the ten largest clones take less than 5.5%. Material: peripheral blood. The receptor set was obtained from a woman aged 45-60 years with acute or convalescent COVID-19.

This clone has more than one count but fewer than ten. V is TRBV13 and J is TRBJ2-7; 7 positions match TRBD1. Germline trimming cut 3 bases from V and 1 base from J; bases unmatched to any gene: 3. CDR1 PRHDT and CDR2 FYEKMQ come from the germline V gene (reference sequence). This CDR3 spans 14 amino acids. The CDR3 loop is CASSLNRGSYEQYF. DNA of the CDR3: TGTGCCAGCAGCTTGAACAGGGGATCCTACGAGCAGTACTTC.

The gene calls are TRBV29-1 and TRBJ1-2; TRBD1 matches 10 bases. The trim removed 6 bases at V and 6 bases at J, leaving 7 bases unmatched. CDR1 SQVTM and CDR2 ANQGSEA come from the germline V gene. The CDR3 totals 13 residues. The CDR3 sequence: CSVSDRGNNGYTF. Written as DNA, the CDR3 is TGCAGCGTCTCGGACAGGGGGAATAATGGCTACACCTTC.

The rearrangement joins TRBV29-1 to TRBJ1-2; tentatively, D is TRBD1 (5 bases). The V end lost 4 bases, the J end lost 3 bases, and 9 bases lay between the germline ends. The germline V gene has CDR1 SQVTM and CDR2 ANQGSEA. The CDR3 consists of 12 residues. The CDR3 nucleotides read TGCAGCGTTGGGGGGGGTGACTATGGCTACACCTTC. This codes for CSVGGGDYGYTF.

The chain employs TRBV10-2 and TRBJ1-1, with D possibly TRBD1 on 6 matching bases. V lost 3 bases to trimming and J lost 6 bases, with 14 bases between them. This CDR3 contains 14 residues. CDR1 and CDR2 from the germline V gene are WSHSY and SAAADI. CDR3 sequence: CASSEQGILPEAFF. CDR3 coding DNA: TGCGCCAGCAGTGAACAGGGCATTTTACCTGAAGCTTTCTTT.

This sequence joins TRBV19 and TRBJ2-3; 12 bases line up with TRBD2. Looked up from germline, CDR1 is LNHDA and CDR2 is SQIVND (reference sequence). J lost 5 bases, V lost 5 bases, and 8 bases had no gene match. The CDR3 length is 16 residues. CDR3 protein: CASSRVTSGGRDTQYF. The CDR3 DNA follows: TGTGCCAGTAGTCGCGTGACTAGCGGGGGAAGAGATACGCAGTATTTT.

The chain employs TRBV24-1 and TRBJ2-1; possibly TRBD2 for D (7 bases). Trimming took off 9 bases at V and 3 bases at J, with 11 bases between the two ends. Germline CDR1 is KGHDR and CDR2 is SFDVKD. CDR3 length: 13 amino acids. CDR3 region: CATGGGHYNEQFF. The CDR3 nucleotides are TGTGCCACCGGGGGGGGCCACTACAATGAGCAGTTCTTC.

The genes are TRBV7-6 and TRBJ2-3; 10 bases agree with TRBD2. This CDR3 has 16 residues. Looked up from germline, CDR1 is SGHVS and CDR2 is FNYEAQ. After removal of 5 bases from V and 6 bases from J, the junction contained 11 bases not matched to a gene. As DNA, the CDR3 is TGTGCCAGCAGCGCTCTAAGCGGGGGGGCGGTTGATACGCAGTATTTT. Amino acids: CASSALSGGAVDTQYF.

CDR3 nucleotide sequence: TGCAGCGTTGATCGACAGGGGGGTGGCTACACCTTC. Encoded protein: CSVDRQGGGYTF. This sequence joins TRBV29-1 and TRBJ1-2; 9 bases line up with TRBD1. Germline lookup yields CDR1 SQVTM and CDR2 ANQGSEA. The CDR3 totals 12 residues. Trimming took 3 bases from V and 7 from J; bases not matched to a gene: 3.

The CDR3 DNA reads as TGTGCCAGCTCACCTAAAGACCGGGACAGGAATCAGCCCCAGCATTTT. This codes for CASSPKDRDRNQPQHF. The chain recombines TRBV18 with TRBJ1-5, with 8 bases lining up with TRBD1. This CDR3 comprises 16 residues. The germline gives CDR1 KGHSH, CDR2 LQKENI. The trim removed 3 bases at V and 4 bases at J, leaving 8 bases unmatched.

This sequence joins TRBV27 and TRBJ2-5; weak D call: TRBD2 (5 bases). From germline, CDR1 is MNHEY and CDR2 SMNVEV (reference sequence). Trimming stripped 5 bases from V and 3 bases from J, with 19 bases between. The CDR3 sequence is 16 residues long. The CDR3 is CASSRPGVRLKETQYF. The CDR3 DNA reads as TGTGCCAGCAGTCGACCCGGGGTACGGTTGAAAGAGACCCAGTACTTC.

The rearrangement joins TRBV6-5 to TRBJ2-1, with 8 bases matching TRBD2. Trimming at V came to 4 bases and at J to 4 bases, leaving 9 bases not matched to a gene. The germline V gene has CDR1 MNHEY and CDR2 SVGAGI. CDR3 length: 16 amino acids. The chain's CDR3 is CASSSILAGKYNEQFF. The CDR3 nucleotides are TGTGCCAGCAGTTCGATTTTAGCGGGGAAATACAATGAGCAGTTCTTC.

CDR3 protein: CASSLGRGAHNEQFF. The CDR3 DNA follows: TGCGCCAGCAGCTTGGGGCGGGGGGCACACAATGAGCAGTTCTTC. The chain couples TRBV5-1 to TRBJ2-1; TRBD2 matches at 8 bases. This CDR3 comprises 15 residues. J gave up 5 bases and V 0 bases, and 4 bases lay outside the gene matches. CDR1 is SGHRS and CDR2 is YFSETQ in the germline V gene.

J is TRBJ2-5 and V is TRBV7-8; unclear D gene. The CDR3 runs to 15 residues. Trimming removed 2 bases at V and 7 bases at J, with 17 bases between. Germline V CDR1 and CDR2: SGHVS, FQNEAQ. The CDR3 spells CASSLNRQSGATQYF. CDR3 coding DNA: TGTGCCAGCAGCTTAAACCGCCAGTCAGGCGCGACCCAGTACTTC.